The rows below give T cell receptor beta chains drawn from one sample of a study of shared clonotypes between healthy human individuals. Profiled with immunoSEQ multiplex PCR; TCRdb holds only in-frame clones, not every one. The table shows 2,500,000 or so clones, with 80% to 95% occurring only once. Sequences were obtained from naive CD4+ T cells from PBMCs. The receptor source for this set is a man aged 18 to 29 in good health. Some clones in this sample may be carry-over from other donors' samples. Each CDR3 is given with its conserved first and last residue. The order of the fields is V gene, J gene, clone size, D gene, CDR3 DNA, CDR3 protein. The D gene is left open where the match is weak. A row's size may be missing; if present it is once, few, many or a size class.

V: TRBV5-4
J: TRBJ2-1
size: NA
D: NA
DNA: TGTGCCAGCAGCCCCGGGGAGCTGTTGAATGAGCAGTTCTTC
CDR3: CASSPGELLNEQFF

V: TRBV5-6
J: TRBJ1-6
size: NA
D: NA
DNA: TGTGCCAGCAGCCAAACCAGGACGGGGCGCGCACCCCTCCACTTT
CDR3: CASSQTRTGRAPLHF

V: TRBV5-4
J: TRBJ2-7
size: NA
D: NA
DNA: TGTGCCAGCAGCGCCAAGGCACTCCCGTCCTACGAGCAGTACTTC
CDR3: CASSAKALPSYEQYF

V: TRBV19
J: TRBJ1-2
size: once
D: NA
DNA: TGTGCCAGTACCCTCGGTGGGGGCGCGTATGGCTACACCTTC
CDR3: CASTLGGGAYGYTF

V: TRBV19
J: TRBJ1-1
size: NA
D: TRBD1
DNA: TGTGCCAGTAGTATAGGACAGGGTTCCACTGAAGCTTTCTTT
CDR3: CASSIGQGSTEAFF

V: TRBV7-3
J: TRBJ1-1
size: NA
D: NA
DNA: TGTGCCAGCAGCTTGGGACGGGCTATGAACACTGAAGCTTTCTTT
CDR3: CASSLGRAMNTEAFF

V: TRBV7-2
J: TRBJ1-6
size: once
D: TRBD1
DNA: TGTGCCAGCAGCTTCACCGGGACAGACACTGCACCCCTCCACTTT
CDR3: CASSFTGTDTAPLHF

V: TRBV2
J: TRBJ2-5
size: NA
D: TRBD1
DNA: TGTGCCAGCAGAGATGGGGGACAGGCTGGAGCCCAGTACTTC
CDR3: CASRDGGQAGAQYF

V: TRBV5-6
J: TRBJ1-4
size: NA
D: TRBD1
DNA: TGTGCCAGCAGCCTCGACAGGGGGACAGGAAAAACTGTTTTT
CDR3: CASSLDRGTGKTVF

V: TRBV2
J: TRBJ2-7
size: few
D: TRBD1
DNA: TGTGTTACAGCGGGACAGGGGGTCTCCTACGAGCAGTACTTC
CDR3: CVTAGQGVSYEQYF

V: TRBV30
J: TRBJ2-1
size: NA
D: NA
DNA: TGTGCCTGGAGCGGACCGGCGGATGAGCAGTTCTTC
CDR3: CAWSGPADEQFF

V: TRBV5-1
J: TRBJ2-7
size: NA
D: TRBD1
DNA: TGCGCCAGCAGCCCGGGGACAGTCTACGAGCAGTACTTC
CDR3: CASSPGTVYEQYF

V: TRBV9
J: TRBJ2-2
size: NA
D: NA
DNA: TGTGCCAGTTCCGCCTGGGGCGGGACCCAGAACACCGGGGAGCTGTTTTTT
CDR3: CASSAWGGTQNTGELFF

V: TRBV14
J: TRBJ2-2
size: NA
D: TRBD2
DNA: TGTGCCAGCAGCCAAGCCAGACTAGCCTGGGGCACCGGGGAGCTGTTTTTT
CDR3: CASSQARLAWGTGELFF

V: TRBV5-1
J: TRBJ1-1
size: NA
D: NA
DNA: TGCGCCAGCGGCCAAAACTGGAACACTGAAGCTTTCTTT
CDR3: CASGQNWNTEAFF

V: TRBV13
J: TRBJ2-7
size: NA
D: NA
DNA: TGTGCCAGCAGCTTCTTCCTTAAAACCTCCTCCTACGAGCAGTACTTC
CDR3: CASSFFLKTSSYEQYF